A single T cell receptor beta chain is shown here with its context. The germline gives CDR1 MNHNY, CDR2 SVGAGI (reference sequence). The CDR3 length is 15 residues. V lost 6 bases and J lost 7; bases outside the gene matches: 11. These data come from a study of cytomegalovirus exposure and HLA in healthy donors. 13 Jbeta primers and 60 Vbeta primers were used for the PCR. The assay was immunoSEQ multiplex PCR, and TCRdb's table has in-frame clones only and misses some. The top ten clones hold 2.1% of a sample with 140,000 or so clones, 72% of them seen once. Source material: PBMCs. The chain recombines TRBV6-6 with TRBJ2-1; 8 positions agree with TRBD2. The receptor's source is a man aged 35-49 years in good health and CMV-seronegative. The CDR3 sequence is CASRAGLAGTNEQFF. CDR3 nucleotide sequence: TGTGCCAGCAGGGCCGGACTAGCCGGTACGAATGAGCAGTTCTTC.